This TCR beta chain was recovered during a study of blood T cell repertoires in COVID-19. The wider study: Researchers got acute and convalescent COVID-19 samples from the United States, Italy and Spain. The analysed material was cDNA or gDNA that came from T cells, B-cell-depleted T cells, or PBMCs.

In the authors' methods: From reference gene primer amplification, estimates of nucleated cell counts were derived. Only in-frame clones appear in the TCRdb table, and some are missing; sequencing was by immunoSEQ multiplex PCR. The DNA gave D and trimming, while V, J and clone size come from that table. The table lists about 23,000 clones, 86% of them singletons. The CDR3 is 16 residues long. The germline V and J ends were trimmed by 3 bases and 5 bases, with 17 bases remaining between them. Germline values: CDR1 LNHDA, CDR2 SQIVND (reference sequence). Sample: peripheral blood. The gene calls are TRBV19 and TRBJ1-5; TRBD1 is a possible D gene (6 bases). The sequence came from a woman older than 75 with active or convalescent COVID-19. Here the CDR3 reads CASSIEIGTPYQPQHF. The CDR3 DNA follows: TGTGCCAGTAGTATCGAAATCGGGACACCCTATCAGCCCCAGCATTTT.